These 6 T cell receptor beta chains share one sample of origin, sequenced in a study of cytomegalovirus exposure and HLA in healthy donors. Primers included in the PCR were 60 Vbeta and 13 Jbeta primers. The data were produced by immunoSEQ multiplex PCR, yet TCRdb's version contains in-frame clones alone and is incomplete. The sample carries about 57,000 clones, 65% to 75% recorded once. The sequenced sample was PBMCs. The source of these receptors is a man between 25 and 39 years old in good health and CMV-seropositive.

The gene calls are TRBV4-2 and TRBJ2-2; TRBD2 aligns across 14 bases. J lost 1 base, V lost 0 bases, and 13 bases had no gene match. CDR1 and CDR2 from the germline V gene are LGHNA and YNFKEQ. CDR3 size: 22 residues. In nucleotides, the CDR3 is TGTGCCAGCAGCCAAGATCGACCATGGACTAGCGGGGGGATTCTGAACACCGGGGAGCTGTTTTTT. This translates into CASSQDRPWTSGGILNTGELFF.

The gene calls are TRBV11-2 and TRBJ1-2; the D is unclear. V lost 0 bases to trimming and J lost 0 bases, with 11 bases between them. This CDR3 contains 16 residues. The germline V gene encodes CDR1 SGHAT and CDR2 FQNNGV. The CDR3 nucleotides are TGTGCCAGCAGCTTAGAGGGAGGCATTTCTAACTATGGCTACACCTTC. Translation gives CASSLEGGISNYGYTF.

The genes are TRBV7-6 and TRBJ1-5; no definite D call. V gave up 5 bases and J gave up 1 base, with 12 bases separating them. Germline loops: CDR1 SGHVS, CDR2 FNYEAQ. This CDR3 spans 15 amino acids. As DNA, the CDR3 is TGTGCCAGCAGCCCAACCTCGCGGAGCAATCAGCCCCAGCATTTT. This codes for CASSPTSRSNQPQHF.

The gene calls are TRBV7-2 and TRBJ1-2; a possible D gene is TRBD1 (5 bases). The CDR3 runs to 14 residues. CDR1 is SGHTA, CDR2 FQGNSA, per germline. Trimming cost V 4 bases and J 5 bases, with 14 bases left between them. CDR3 loop: CASSSTSGGYGYTF. DNA for the CDR3: TGTGCCAGCAGCTCCACGTCGGGGGGGTATGGCTACACCTTC.

The V gene is TRBV19, the J gene TRBJ2-1, with a possible D match to TRBD2 (6 bases). This CDR3 contains 15 residues. Germline CDR1 reads LNHDA; CDR2 reads SQIVND (reference sequence). V gave up 2 bases and J gave up 5 bases, with 13 bases separating them. The CDR3: CASSISSGSHNEQFF. CDR3 sequence (DNA): TGTGCCAGTAGTATAAGTAGCGGCAGCCACAATGAGCAGTTCTTC.

CDR3 sequence reads: CASGGGRGTNEKLFF. CDR3 in DNA: TGTGCCAGCGGGGGAGGGCGAGGAACTAATGAAAAACTGTTTTTT. V gene TRBV6-1 combines with J gene TRBJ1-4, with D tentatively TRBD1 (5 bases). Trimming shortened V by 8 bases and J by 1 base, and 14 bases separated the two germline ends. Germline lookup yields CDR1 MNHNS and CDR2 SASEGT. This CDR3 region has 15 residues.